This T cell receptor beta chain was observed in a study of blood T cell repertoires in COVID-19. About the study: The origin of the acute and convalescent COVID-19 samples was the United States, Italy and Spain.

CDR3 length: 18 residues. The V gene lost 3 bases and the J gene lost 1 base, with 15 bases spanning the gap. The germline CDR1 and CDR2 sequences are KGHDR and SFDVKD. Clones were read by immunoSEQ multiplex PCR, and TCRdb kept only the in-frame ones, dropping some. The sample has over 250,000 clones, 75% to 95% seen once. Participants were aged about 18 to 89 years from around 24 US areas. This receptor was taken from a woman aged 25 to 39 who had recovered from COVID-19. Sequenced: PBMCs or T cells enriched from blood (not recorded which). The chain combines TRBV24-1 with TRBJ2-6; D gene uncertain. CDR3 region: CATSDRPLSRSGANVLTF. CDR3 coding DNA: TGTGCCACCAGTGATCGTCCCCTTAGTAGATCTGGGGCCAACGTCCTGACTTTC.